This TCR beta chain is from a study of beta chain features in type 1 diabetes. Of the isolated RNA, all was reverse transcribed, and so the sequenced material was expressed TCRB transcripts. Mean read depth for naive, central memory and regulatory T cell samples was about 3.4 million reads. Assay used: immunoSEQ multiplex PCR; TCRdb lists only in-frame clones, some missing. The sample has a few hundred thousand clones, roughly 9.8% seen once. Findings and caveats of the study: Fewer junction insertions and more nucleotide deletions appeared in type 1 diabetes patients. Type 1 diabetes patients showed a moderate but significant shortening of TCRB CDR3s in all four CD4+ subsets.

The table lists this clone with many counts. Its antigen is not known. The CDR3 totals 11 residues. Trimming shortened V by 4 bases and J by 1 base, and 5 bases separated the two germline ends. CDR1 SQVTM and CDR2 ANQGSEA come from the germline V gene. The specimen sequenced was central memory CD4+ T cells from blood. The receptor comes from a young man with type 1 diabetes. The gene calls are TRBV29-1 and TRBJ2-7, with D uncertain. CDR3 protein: CSVATSYEQYF. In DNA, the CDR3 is TGCAGCGTTGCCACTTCCTACGAGCAGTACTTC.